The T cell receptor beta chain described here comes from a study of graft-versus-host responses after intestinal transplantation. Study-level information: Recipients received multivisceral, liver-intestinal, or isolated intestinal transplants. All recipients got anti-thymocyte globulin induction, then tacrolimus and steroids for 3 to 4 years.

Only one count was recorded for this clone. The antigen remains unidentified. The sample holds other DNA sequences that translate to the same CDR3. The V gene's germline CDR1 is KGHSH and CDR2 LQKENI. This CDR3 region has 21 residues. V dropped 3 bases and J dropped 3 bases, with 29 bases sitting between them. This table comes from immunoSEQ multiplex PCR, and its TCRdb copy is limited to in-frame clones, with some not included. Found here are tens of thousands of clones, about 90% of them singletons; the top ten hold about 1.3%. Findings and caveats of the study: GvH clonotypes were identified within recipient marrow, with a subset emerging first in ileum or blood. Circulating GvH clone levels at their peak were associated with HvG declines (early post-transplant).

This sequence joins TRBV18 and TRBJ2-2; D possibly corresponds to TRBD1 (6 bases). This clonotype was obtained from a human donor who received an intestinal transplant. The sample consisted of unstimulated CD8+ T cells sorted from spleen or lymph node cells, taken before intestinal transplant. The CDR3 DNA reads TGTGCCAGCTCACCGACCCAGGGGCAGATACCAACGGAGATGGACACCGGGGAGCTGTTTTTT. Translating gives CASSPTQGQIPTEMDTGELFF.